Shown below are 2 T cell receptor beta chains from a single sample sequenced in a study of blood T cell repertoires in COVID-19. TCRdb's copy holds only in-frame clones and misses some; the assay was immunoSEQ multiplex PCR. The table has under 300,000 clones, roughly 90% seen once. The sequenced sample consisted of peripheral blood. Every receptor here comes from a woman aged 25 to 45 with active or convalescent COVID-19.

V is TRBV7-2 and J is TRBJ1-1; TRBD1 might be the D (5 bases). Germline CDR1 SGHTA, CDR2 FQGNSA. Trimming stripped 1 base from V and 7 bases from J, with 10 bases between. This CDR3 has 13 residues. The CDR3 DNA reads as TGTGCCAGCAGCTTAGAGACAGTAGGTGAAGCTTTCTTT. Translation: CASSLETVGEAFF.

This chain links TRBV7-6 with TRBJ2-7; 10 bases align to TRBD1. The CDR3 sequence is 14 residues long. V was pared by 1 base and J by 6 bases, with 3 bases of the junction left unmatched. CDR1 and CDR2 from the germline V gene are SGHVS and FNYEAQ. CDR3 DNA: TGTGCCAGCAGCTTAGGTGGGACAGGGGTCGAGCAGTACTTC. Protein sequence: CASSLGGTGVEQYF.